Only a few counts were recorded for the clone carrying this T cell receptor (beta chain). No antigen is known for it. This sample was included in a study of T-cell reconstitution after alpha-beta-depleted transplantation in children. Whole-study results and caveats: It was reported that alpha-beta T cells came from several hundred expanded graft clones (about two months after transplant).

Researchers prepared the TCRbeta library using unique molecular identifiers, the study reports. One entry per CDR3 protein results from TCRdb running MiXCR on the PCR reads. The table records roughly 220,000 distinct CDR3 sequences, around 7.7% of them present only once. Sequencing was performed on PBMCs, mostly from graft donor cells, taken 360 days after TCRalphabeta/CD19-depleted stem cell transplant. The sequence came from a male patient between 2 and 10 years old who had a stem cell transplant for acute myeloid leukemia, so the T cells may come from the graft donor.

The DNA for the CDR3 is TGTGCCAGCAGCCAAGATGTAGCGGGAGGCCTCCAAGAGACCCAGTACTTC. As protein: CASSQDVAGGLQETQYF. The chain carries TRBV4-2 and TRBJ2-5; TRBD2 aligns across 10 bases. V lost 0 bases to trimming and J lost 1 base; unmatched junction nucleotides: 5. This CDR3 has 17 residues. Germline CDR1 reads LGHNA; CDR2 reads YNFKEQ.